A selection of T cell receptor beta chains follows, all from one sample in a study of T cells in Graves' hyperthyroidism and ophthalmopathy. TCRdb ran MiXCR on the multiplex PCR reads and lists one entry per CDR3 protein. This sample has just over 550,000 distinct CDR3 sequences, with roughly 50% found just once. Sequenced sample: peripheral blood or thyroid tissue (not recorded which). The receptor set was obtained from a woman aged 18 to 35 with Graves' hyperthyroidism. The CDR3 runs from the conserved cysteine through the conserved F or W. The D gene is left open where the match is weak. Not every row has a clone size; where given, it reads once, few, many or a size class.

CDR3nt: TGTGCCAGCAGCCCCCGAGGAGCCGCCTACGAGCAGTACTTC
CDR3aa: CASSPRGAAYEQYF
d_gene: -
abundance: -
j_gene: TRBJ2-7
v_gene: TRBV7-9

CDR3nt: TGTGCCACCAGCAGACCGGGACTAGCTGGAGAGACCCAGTACTTC
CDR3aa: CATSRPGLAGETQYF
d_gene: TRBD2
abundance: many
j_gene: TRBJ2-5
v_gene: TRBV15

CDR3nt: TGTGCCATCAGCGCGCAAAACGGGGGGATGCGAGGCTACACCTTC
CDR3aa: CAISAQNGGMRGYTF
d_gene: -
abundance: -
j_gene: TRBJ1-2
v_gene: TRBV10-3

CDR3nt: TGTGCCAGCAGCCGTGGAGGGGCAGCAGCTTTCTTT
CDR3aa: CASSRGGAAAFF
d_gene: -
abundance: few
j_gene: TRBJ1-1
v_gene: TRBV3-1

CDR3nt: TGCAGTGCTAGAGTGAGACAGGGCCTAGATCCCTACGAGCAGTACTTC
CDR3aa: CSARVRQGLDPYEQYF
d_gene: TRBD1
abundance: -
j_gene: TRBJ2-7
v_gene: TRBV20-1

CDR3nt: TGTGCCACCAGTTTACAGGGGGGCAGGGAAAAACTGTTTTTT
CDR3aa: CATSLQGGREKLFF
d_gene: TRBD1
abundance: -
j_gene: TRBJ1-4
v_gene: TRBV15

CDR3nt: TGTGCCAGCAGTGAAGGCGGGAGGGCCCAAGAGACCCAGTACTTC
CDR3aa: CASSEGGRAQETQYF
d_gene: TRBD2
abundance: few
j_gene: TRBJ2-5
v_gene: TRBV2

CDR3nt: TGTGCCAGCAGCGAAGCTCCCGACAGGCACTTCAACACCGGGGAGCTGTTTTTT
CDR3aa: CASSEAPDRHFNTGELFF
d_gene: -
abundance: -
j_gene: TRBJ2-2
v_gene: TRBV7-6

CDR3nt: TGCAGTGCCCCTACACTTACCCGGGATGGCTACACCTTC
CDR3aa: CSAPTLTRDGYTF
d_gene: -
abundance: few
j_gene: TRBJ1-2
v_gene: TRBV20-1

CDR3nt: TGCAGTGCTAGAGAGCAGGGTTCACCCCTCCACTTT
CDR3aa: CSAREQGSPLHF
d_gene: -
abundance: -
j_gene: TRBJ1-6
v_gene: TRBV20-1

CDR3nt: TGTGCCAGCAGTGGTGGGACTAGCGGGAGCGAGCAGTACTTC
CDR3aa: CASSGGTSGSEQYF
d_gene: TRBD2
abundance: many
j_gene: TRBJ2-7
v_gene: TRBV25-1

CDR3nt: TGTGCCAGTAGTCCCATAACCCCGACAGGGAGGGACATTAAGCCCCAGCATTTT
CDR3aa: CASSPITPTGRDIKPQHF
d_gene: TRBD1
abundance: -
j_gene: TRBJ1-5
v_gene: TRBV19

CDR3nt: TGTGCCAGCAGCCTAAACATACAGGGGTCCGGTTCACCCCTCCACTTT
CDR3aa: CASSLNIQGSGSPLHF
d_gene: TRBD1
abundance: few
j_gene: TRBJ1-6
v_gene: TRBV7-2

CDR3nt: TGTGCCAGCAGCACCGGGACAGGGATGGTCAAACTGTTTTTT
CDR3aa: CASSTGTGMVKLFF
d_gene: TRBD1
abundance: -
j_gene: TRBJ1-4
v_gene: TRBV7-9

CDR3nt: TGTGCCAGCAGCTTCCGGGCTAGCGGCCAAGAGACCCAGTACTTC
CDR3aa: CASSFRASGQETQYF
d_gene: TRBD2
abundance: many
j_gene: TRBJ2-5
v_gene: TRBV7-3

CDR3nt: TGCAGTGCTAGAGCTTCTGGGCAGTTCTACGAGCAGTACTTC
CDR3aa: CSARASGQFYEQYF
d_gene: -
abundance: -
j_gene: TRBJ2-7
v_gene: TRBV20-1

CDR3nt: TGTGCCATCAGTGGGGTGGGCCCCCGAGAGACCCAGTACTTC
CDR3aa: CAISGVGPRETQYF
d_gene: -
abundance: many
j_gene: TRBJ2-5
v_gene: TRBV10-3

CDR3nt: TGTGCCACCGCGGGGGAAGAGACCCAGTACTTC
CDR3aa: CATAGEETQYF
d_gene: TRBD2
abundance: many
j_gene: TRBJ2-5
v_gene: TRBV10-3

CDR3nt: TGCGCCAGCAGCTTCGGGGTCGGGAACGGGGAGCTGTTTTTT
CDR3aa: CASSFGVGNGELFF
d_gene: -
abundance: many
j_gene: TRBJ2-2
v_gene: TRBV5-1

CDR3nt: TGTGCCAGCAGCGATAATGTCCCACTTGGAAACACCATATATTTT
CDR3aa: CASSDNVPLGNTIYF
d_gene: -
abundance: many
j_gene: TRBJ1-3
v_gene: TRBV7-9

CDR3nt: TGTGCCAGCAGCTTTGACAGGGGGATAGCAGAGACCCAGTACTTC
CDR3aa: CASSFDRGIAETQYF
d_gene: TRBD1
abundance: -
j_gene: TRBJ2-5
v_gene: TRBV11-2

CDR3nt: TGTGCCAGCAGTTCGGGACAGGTCGGTGAAAAACTGTTTTTT
CDR3aa: CASSSGQVGEKLFF
d_gene: TRBD1
abundance: -
j_gene: TRBJ1-4
v_gene: TRBV6-5

CDR3nt: TGTGCCAGTAGTACTACCGACAGCGCGAACACTGAAGCTTTCTTT
CDR3aa: CASSTTDSANTEAFF
d_gene: -
abundance: few
j_gene: TRBJ1-1
v_gene: TRBV19

CDR3nt: TGCGCCAGCAACTCTAGCGGGGGGGCCTTCTACGAGCAGTACTTC
CDR3aa: CASNSSGGAFYEQYF
d_gene: TRBD2
abundance: -
j_gene: TRBJ2-7
v_gene: TRBV10-2

CDR3nt: TGCAGTGCTAGAGATGGGGGGGGTTCACCCCTCCACTTT
CDR3aa: CSARDGGGSPLHF
d_gene: -
abundance: few
j_gene: TRBJ1-6
v_gene: TRBV20-1

CDR3nt: TGTGCCACCAGCAGAGAGAAGCGGAGCCAAGAGACCCAGTACTTC
CDR3aa: CATSREKRSQETQYF
d_gene: -
abundance: many
j_gene: TRBJ2-5
v_gene: TRBV15

CDR3nt: TGCGCCAGCAGCCAAGATCTCAGGGCCACTGAAGCTTTCTTT
CDR3aa: CASSQDLRATEAFF
d_gene: -
abundance: -
j_gene: TRBJ1-1
v_gene: TRBV7-9